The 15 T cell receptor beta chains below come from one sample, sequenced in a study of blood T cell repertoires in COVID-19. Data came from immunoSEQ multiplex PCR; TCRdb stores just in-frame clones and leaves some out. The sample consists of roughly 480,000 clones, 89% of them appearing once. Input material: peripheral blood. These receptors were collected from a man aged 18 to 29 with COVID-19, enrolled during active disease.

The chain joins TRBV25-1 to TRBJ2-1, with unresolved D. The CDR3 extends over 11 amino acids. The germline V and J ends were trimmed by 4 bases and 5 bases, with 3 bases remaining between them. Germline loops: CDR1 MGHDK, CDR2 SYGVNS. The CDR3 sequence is CASSVDNEQFF. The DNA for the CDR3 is TGTGCCAGCAGTGTAGACAATGAGCAGTTCTTC. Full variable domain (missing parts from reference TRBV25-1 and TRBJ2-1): EADIYQTPRYLVIGTGKKITLECSQTMGHDKMYWYQQDPGMELHLIHYSYGVNSTEKGDLSSESTVSRIRTEHFPLTLESARPSHTSQYLCASSVDNEQFFGPGTRLTVL.

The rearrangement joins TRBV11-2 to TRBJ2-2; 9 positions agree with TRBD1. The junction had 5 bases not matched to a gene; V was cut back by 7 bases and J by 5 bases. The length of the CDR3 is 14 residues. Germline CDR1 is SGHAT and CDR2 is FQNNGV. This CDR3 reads CASNRDRATGELFF. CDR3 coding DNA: TGTGCCAGCAACCGGGACAGGGCAACCGGGGAGCTGTTTTTT. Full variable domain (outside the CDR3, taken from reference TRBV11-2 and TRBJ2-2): EAGVAQSPRYKIIEKRQSVAFWCNPISGHATLYWYQQILGQGPKLLIQFQNNGVVDDSQLPKDRFSAERLKGVDSTLKIQPAKLEDSAVYLCASNRDRATGELFFGEGSRLTVL.

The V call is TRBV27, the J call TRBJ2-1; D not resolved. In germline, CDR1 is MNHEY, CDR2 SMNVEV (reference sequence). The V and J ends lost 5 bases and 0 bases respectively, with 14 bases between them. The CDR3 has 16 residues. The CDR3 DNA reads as TGTGCCAGCAGTCCCTCGTTTTCGAGCTCCTACAATGAGCAGTTCTTC. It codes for CASSPSFSSSYNEQFF.

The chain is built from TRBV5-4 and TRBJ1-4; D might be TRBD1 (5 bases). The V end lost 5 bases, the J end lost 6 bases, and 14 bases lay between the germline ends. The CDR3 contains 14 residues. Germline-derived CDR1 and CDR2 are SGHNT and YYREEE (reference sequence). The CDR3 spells CASRRGGGHEKLFF. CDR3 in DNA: TGTGCCAGCAGGAGGGGCGGGGGACATGAAAAACTGTTTTTT.

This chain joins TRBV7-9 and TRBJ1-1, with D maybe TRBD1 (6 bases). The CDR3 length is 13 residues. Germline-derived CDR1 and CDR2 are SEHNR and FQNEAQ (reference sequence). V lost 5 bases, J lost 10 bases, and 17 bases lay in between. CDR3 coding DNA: TGTGCCAGCAGCAGTGGACAGCCCAGGGGAGCTTTCTTT. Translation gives CASSSGQPRGAFF.

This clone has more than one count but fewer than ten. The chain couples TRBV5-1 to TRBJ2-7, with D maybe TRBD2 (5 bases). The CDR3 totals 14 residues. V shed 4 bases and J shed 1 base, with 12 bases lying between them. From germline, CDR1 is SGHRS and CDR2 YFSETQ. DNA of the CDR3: TGCGCCAGCAGCCCCCAGCCGGGGTCCTACGAGCAGTACTTC. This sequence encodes CASSPQPGSYEQYF.

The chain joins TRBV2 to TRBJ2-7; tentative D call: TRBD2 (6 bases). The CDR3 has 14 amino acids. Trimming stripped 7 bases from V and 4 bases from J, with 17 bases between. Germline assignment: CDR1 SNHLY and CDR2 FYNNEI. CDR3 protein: CASMVRGREYEQYF. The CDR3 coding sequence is TGTGCCAGCATGGTGCGGGGACGGGAGTACGAGCAGTACTTC.

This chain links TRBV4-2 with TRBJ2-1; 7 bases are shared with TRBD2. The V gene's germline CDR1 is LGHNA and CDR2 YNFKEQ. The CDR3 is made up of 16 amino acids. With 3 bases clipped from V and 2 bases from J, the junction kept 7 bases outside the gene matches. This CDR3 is CASSHVPRGTYNEQFF. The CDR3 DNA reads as TGTGCCAGCAGCCACGTGCCGCGGGGGACCTACAATGAGCAGTTCTTC.

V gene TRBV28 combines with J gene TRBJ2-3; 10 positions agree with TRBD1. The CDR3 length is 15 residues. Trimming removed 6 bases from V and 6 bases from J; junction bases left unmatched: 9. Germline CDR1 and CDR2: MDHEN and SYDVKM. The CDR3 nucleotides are TGTGCCAGCAGCTCTCCGGGACAGGGGACTGATACGCAGTATTTT. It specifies CASSSPGQGTDTQYF. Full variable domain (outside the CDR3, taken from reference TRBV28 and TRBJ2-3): DVKVTQSSRYLVKRTGEKVFLECVQDMDHENMFWYRQDPGLGLRLIYFSYDVKMKEKGDIPEGYSVSREKKERFSLILESASTNQTSMYLCASSSPGQGTDTQYFGPGTRLTVL.

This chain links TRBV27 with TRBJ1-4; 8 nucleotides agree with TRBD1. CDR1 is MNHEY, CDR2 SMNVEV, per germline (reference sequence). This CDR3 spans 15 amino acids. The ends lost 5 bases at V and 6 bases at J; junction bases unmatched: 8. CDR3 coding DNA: TGTGCCAGCAGTCCCACGACAGGGGCGGATGAAAAACTGTTTTTT. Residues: CASSPTTGADEKLFF.

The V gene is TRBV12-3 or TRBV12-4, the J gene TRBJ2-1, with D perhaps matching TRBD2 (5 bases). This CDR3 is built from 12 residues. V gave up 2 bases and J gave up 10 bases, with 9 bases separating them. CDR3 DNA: TGTGCCAGCAGTTTATTCCGGGGAGAGCAGTTCTTC. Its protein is CASSLFRGEQFF.

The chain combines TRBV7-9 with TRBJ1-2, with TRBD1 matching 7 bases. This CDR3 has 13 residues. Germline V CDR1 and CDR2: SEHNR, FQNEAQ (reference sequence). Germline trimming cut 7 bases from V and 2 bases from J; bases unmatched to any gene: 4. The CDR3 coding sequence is TGTGCCAGCATCCCGACAGGGAACTATGGCTACACCTTC. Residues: CASIPTGNYGYTF.

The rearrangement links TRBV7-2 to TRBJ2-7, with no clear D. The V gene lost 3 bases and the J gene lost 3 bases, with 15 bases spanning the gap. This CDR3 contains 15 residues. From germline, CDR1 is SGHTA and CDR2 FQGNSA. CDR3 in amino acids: CASSFGASKHYEQYF. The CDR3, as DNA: TGTGCCAGCAGCTTTGGAGCTTCGAAACACTACGAGCAGTACTTC.

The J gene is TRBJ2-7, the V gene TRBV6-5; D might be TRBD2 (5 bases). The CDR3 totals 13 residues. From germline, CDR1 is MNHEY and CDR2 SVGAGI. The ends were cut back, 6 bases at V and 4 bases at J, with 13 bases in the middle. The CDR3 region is CASSTRRSYEQYF. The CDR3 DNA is TGTGCCAGCAGCACTAGGCGATCTTACGAGCAGTACTTC.

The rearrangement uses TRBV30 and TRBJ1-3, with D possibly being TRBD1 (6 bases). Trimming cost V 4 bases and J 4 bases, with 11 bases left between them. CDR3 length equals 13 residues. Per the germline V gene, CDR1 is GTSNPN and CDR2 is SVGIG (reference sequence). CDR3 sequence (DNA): TGTGCCTGGACTGGACAGCTCGGAAACACCATATATTTT. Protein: CAWTGQLGNTIYF.